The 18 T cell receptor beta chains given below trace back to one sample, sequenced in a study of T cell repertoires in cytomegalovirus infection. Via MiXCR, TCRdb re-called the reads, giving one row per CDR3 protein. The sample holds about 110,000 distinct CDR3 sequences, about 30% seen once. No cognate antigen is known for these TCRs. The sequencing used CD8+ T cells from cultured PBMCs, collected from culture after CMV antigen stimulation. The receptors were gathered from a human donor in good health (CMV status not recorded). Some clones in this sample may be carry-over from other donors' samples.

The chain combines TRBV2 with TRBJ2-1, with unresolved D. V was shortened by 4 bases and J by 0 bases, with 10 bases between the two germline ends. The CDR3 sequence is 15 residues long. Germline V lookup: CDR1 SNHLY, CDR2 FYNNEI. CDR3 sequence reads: CASSGIVSSYNEQFF. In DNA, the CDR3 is TGTGCCAGCAGTGGGATAGTGAGCTCCTACAATGAGCAGTTCTTC. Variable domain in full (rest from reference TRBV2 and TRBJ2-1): EPEVTQTPSHQVTQMGQEVILRCVPISNHLYFYWYRQILGQKVEFLVSFYNNEISEKSEIFDDQFSVERPDGSNFTLKIRSTKLEDSAMYFCASSGIVSSYNEQFFGPGTRLTVL.

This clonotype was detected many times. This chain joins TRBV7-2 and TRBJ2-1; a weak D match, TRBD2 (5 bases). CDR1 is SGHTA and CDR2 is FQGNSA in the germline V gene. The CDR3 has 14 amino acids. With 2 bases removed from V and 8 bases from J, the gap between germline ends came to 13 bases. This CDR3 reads CASSLHSTGYEQFF. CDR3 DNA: TGTGCCAGCAGCTTACACTCCACGGGGTATGAGCAGTTCTTC.

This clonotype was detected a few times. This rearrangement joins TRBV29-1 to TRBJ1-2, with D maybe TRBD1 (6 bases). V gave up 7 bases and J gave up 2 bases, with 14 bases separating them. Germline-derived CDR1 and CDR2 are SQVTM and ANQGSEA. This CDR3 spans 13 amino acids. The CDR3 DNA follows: TGCAGCGCGGAAGGGGGATTCAACTATGGCTACACCTTC. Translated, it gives CSAEGGFNYGYTF.

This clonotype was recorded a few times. Here the CDR3 DNA reads TGTGCCAGCAGGGATCCGGGACTAGCGGCGAACACCGGGGAGCTGTTTTTT. This sequence encodes CASRDPGLAANTGELFF. V and J are TRBV28 and TRBJ2-2; 11 nucleotides match TRBD2. This CDR3 contains 17 residues. Germline-derived CDR1 and CDR2 are MDHEN and SYDVKM. The junction had 6 bases not matched to a gene; V was cut back by 6 bases and J by 0 bases.

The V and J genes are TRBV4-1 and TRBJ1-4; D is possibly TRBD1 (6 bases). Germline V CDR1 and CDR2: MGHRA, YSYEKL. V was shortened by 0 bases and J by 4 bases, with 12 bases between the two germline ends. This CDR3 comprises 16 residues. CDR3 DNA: TGCGCCAGCAGCCAAGATTGGACAGTGGTTAATGAAAAACTGTTTTTT. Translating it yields CASSQDWTVVNEKLFF.

CDR3 sequence: CASSSPDKNSGANVLTF. In DNA form, the CDR3 reads TGTGCCAGCAGTTCCCCGGACAAAAACTCTGGGGCCAACGTCCTGACTTTC. The chain couples TRBV28 to TRBJ2-6, with D maybe TRBD1 (5 bases). V was cut by 4 bases and J by 0 bases, with 13 bases left in between. The CDR3 totals 17 residues. The germline V gene has CDR1 MDHEN and CDR2 SYDVKM.

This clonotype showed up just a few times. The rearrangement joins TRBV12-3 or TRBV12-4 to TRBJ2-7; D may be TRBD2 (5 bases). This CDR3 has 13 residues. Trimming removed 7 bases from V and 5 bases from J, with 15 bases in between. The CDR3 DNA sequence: TGTGCCAGCACCCTCGCCCGGGGTAACGAGCAGTACTTC. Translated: CASTLARGNEQYF.

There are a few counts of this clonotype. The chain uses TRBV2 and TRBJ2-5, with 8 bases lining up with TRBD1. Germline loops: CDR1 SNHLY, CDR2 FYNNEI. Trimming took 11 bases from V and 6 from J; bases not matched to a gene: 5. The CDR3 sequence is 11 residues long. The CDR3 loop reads CALDRAKTQYF. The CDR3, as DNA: TGTGCCCTGGACAGGGCTAAGACCCAGTACTTC. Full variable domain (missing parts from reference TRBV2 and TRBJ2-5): EPEVTQTPSHQVTQMGQEVILRCVPISNHLYFYWYRQILGQKVEFLVSFYNNEISEKSEIFDDQFSVERPDGSNFTLKIRSTKLEDSAMYFCALDRAKTQYFGPGTRLLVL.

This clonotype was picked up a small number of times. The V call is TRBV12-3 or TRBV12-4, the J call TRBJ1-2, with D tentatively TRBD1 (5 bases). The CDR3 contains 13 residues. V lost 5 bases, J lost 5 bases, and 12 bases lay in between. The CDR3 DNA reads TGTGCCAGCAGTCCTGCGCAGGGTTATGGCTACACCTTC. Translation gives CASSPAQGYGYTF.

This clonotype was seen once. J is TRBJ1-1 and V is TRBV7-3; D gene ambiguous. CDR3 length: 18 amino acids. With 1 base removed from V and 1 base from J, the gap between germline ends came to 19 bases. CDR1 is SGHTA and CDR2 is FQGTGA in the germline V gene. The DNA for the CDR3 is TGTGCCAGCAGCTTAAATCGTTTCGGGTCAGGACCGAACACTGAAGCTTTCTTT. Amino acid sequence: CASSLNRFGSGPNTEAFF.

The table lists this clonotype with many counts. CDR3 loop: CASSFYRRDDTGELFF. CDR3 sequence (DNA): TGTGCCAGCAGCTTTTACCGGCGGGATGACACCGGGGAGCTGTTTTTT. The chain uses TRBV7-6 and TRBJ2-2; D may be TRBD2 (6 bases). The V and J ends lost 3 bases and 3 bases respectively, with 14 bases between them. CDR1 and CDR2 (germline): SGHVS, FNYEAQ. This CDR3 is built from 16 residues.

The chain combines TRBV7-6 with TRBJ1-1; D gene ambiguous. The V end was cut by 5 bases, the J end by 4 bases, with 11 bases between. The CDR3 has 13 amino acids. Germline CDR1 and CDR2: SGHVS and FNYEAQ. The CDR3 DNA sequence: TGTGCCAGCAGCCCCTCGGTGGGCACTGAAGCTTTCTTT. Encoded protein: CASSPSVGTEAFF.

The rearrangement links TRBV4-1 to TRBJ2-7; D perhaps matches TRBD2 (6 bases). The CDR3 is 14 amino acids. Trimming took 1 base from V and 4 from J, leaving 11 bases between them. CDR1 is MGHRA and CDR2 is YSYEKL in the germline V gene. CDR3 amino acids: CASSQGEGRYEQYF. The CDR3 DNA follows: TGCGCCAGCAGCCAAGGTGAGGGGAGGTACGAGCAGTACTTC.

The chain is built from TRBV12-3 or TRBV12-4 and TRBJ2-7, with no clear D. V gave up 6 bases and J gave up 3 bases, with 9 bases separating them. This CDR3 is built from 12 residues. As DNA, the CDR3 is TGTGCCAGCAGCAGGACCTACTACGAGCAGTACTTC. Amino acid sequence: CASSRTYYEQYF.

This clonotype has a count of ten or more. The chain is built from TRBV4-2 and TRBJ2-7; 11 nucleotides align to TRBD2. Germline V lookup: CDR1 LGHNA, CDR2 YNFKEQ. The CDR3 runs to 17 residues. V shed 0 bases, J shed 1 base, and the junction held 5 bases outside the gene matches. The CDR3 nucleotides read TGTGCCAGCAGCCAAGATGATAGCGGGGGGGTATCCTACGAGCAGTACTTC. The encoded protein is CASSQDDSGGVSYEQYF.

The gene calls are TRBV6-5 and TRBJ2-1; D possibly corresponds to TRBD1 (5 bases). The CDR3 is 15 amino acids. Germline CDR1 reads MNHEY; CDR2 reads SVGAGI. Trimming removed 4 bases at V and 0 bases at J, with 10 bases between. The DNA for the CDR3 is TGTGCCAGCAGTTCCCAGGGAATCTCCTACAATGAGCAGTTCTTC. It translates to CASSSQGISYNEQFF.

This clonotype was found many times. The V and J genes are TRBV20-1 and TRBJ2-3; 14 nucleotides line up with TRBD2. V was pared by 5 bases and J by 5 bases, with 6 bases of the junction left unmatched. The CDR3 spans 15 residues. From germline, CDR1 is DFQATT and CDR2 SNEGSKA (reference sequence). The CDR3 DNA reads TGCAGTGCTTCTGGGACTAGCGGGGGCTTAGATACGCAGTATTTT. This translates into CSASGTSGGLDTQYF.

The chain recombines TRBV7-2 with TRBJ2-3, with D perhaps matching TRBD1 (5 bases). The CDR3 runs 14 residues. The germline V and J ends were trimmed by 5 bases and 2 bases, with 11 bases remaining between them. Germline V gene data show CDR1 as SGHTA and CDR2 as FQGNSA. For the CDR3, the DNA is TGTGCCAGCAGCCCTGACAGCTTCACAGATACGCAGTATTTT. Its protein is CASSPDSFTDTQYF.